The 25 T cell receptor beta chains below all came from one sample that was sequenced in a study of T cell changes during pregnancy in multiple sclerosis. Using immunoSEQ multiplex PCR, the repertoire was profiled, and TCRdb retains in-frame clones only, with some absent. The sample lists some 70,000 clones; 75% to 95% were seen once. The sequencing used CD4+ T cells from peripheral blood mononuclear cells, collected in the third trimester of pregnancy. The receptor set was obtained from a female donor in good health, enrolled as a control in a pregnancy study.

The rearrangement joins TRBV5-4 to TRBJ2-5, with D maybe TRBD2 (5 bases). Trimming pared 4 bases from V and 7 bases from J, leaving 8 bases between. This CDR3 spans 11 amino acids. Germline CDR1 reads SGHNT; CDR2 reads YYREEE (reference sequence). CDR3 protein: CASSAGWTQYF. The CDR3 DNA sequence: TGTGCCAGCAGCGCGGGTTGGACCCAGTACTTC.

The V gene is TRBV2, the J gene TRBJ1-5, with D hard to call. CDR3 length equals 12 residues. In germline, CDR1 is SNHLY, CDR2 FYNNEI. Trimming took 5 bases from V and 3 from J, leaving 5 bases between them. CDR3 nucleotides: TGTGCCAGCAGTCAGGACAATCAGCCCCAGCATTTT. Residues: CASSQDNQPQHF. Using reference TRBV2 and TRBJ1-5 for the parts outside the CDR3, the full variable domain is EPEVTQTPSHQVTQMGQEVILRCVPISNHLYFYWYRQILGQKVEFLVSFYNNEISEKSEIFDDQFSVERPDGSNFTLKIRSTKLEDSAMYFCASSQDNQPQHFGDGTRLSIL.

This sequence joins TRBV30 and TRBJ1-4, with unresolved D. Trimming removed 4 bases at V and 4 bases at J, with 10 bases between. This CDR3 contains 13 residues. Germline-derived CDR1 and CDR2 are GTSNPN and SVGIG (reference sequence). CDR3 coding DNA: TGTGCCTGGACATACGGTTATAATGAAAAACTGTTTTTT. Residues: CAWTYGYNEKLFF.

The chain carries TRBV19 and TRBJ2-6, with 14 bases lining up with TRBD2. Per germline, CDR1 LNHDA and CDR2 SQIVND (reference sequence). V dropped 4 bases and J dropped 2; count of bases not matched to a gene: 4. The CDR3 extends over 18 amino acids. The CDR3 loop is CASSTGTSGGAGANVLTF. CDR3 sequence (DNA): TGTGCCAGTAGTACGGGGACTAGCGGGGGAGCTGGGGCCAACGTCCTGACTTTC.

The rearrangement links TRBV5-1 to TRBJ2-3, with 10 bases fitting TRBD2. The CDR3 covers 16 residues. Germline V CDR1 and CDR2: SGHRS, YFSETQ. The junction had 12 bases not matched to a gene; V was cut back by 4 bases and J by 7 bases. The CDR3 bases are TGCGCCAGCAGCAGGATAGCGGGGGGACCAGCCCATACGCAGTATTTT. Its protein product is CASSRIAGGPAHTQYF.

CDR3 sequence: CASSSQDRAYNSPLHF. CDR3 nucleotide sequence: TGTGCCAGCAGCTCCCAGGACAGGGCGTATAATTCACCCCTCCACTTT. The V call is TRBV5-4, the J call TRBJ1-6, with 8 bases lining up with TRBD1. The CDR3 has 16 residues. In germline, CDR1 is SGHNT, CDR2 YYREEE (reference sequence). The V gene end was trimmed by 3 bases and the J gene end by 4 bases; junction bases not matched to a gene: 6.

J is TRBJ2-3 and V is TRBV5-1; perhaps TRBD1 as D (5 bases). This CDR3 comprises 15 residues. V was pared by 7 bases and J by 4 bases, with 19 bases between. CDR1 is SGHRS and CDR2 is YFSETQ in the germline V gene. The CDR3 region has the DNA TGCGCCAGCCAGACAGCGTCGGTGGATTCAGATACGCAGTATTTT. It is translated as CASQTASVDSDTQYF.

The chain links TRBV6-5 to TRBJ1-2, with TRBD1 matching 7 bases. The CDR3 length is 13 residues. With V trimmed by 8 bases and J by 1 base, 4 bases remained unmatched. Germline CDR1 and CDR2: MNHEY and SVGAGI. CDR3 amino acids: CASHQGGNYGYTF. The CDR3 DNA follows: TGTGCCAGCCACCAGGGGGGTAACTATGGCTACACCTTC.

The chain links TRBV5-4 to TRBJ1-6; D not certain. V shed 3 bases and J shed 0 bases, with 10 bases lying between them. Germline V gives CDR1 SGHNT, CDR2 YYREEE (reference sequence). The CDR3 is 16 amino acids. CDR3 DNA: TGTGCCAGCAGCTCCCCTAATAGCTCCTATAATTCACCCCTCCACTTT. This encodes CASSSPNSSYNSPLHF.

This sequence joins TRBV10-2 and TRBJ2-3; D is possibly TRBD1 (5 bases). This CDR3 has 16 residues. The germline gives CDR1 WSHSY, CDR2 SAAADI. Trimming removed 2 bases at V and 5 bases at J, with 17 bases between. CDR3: CASSEVGRRIGDTQYF. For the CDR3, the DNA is TGCGCCAGCAGTGAGGTGGGGCGTCGGATAGGAGATACGCAGTATTTT.

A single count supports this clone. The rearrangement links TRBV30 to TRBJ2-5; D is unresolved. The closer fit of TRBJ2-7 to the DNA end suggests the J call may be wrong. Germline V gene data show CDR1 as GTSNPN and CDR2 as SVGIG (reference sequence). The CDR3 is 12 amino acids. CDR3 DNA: TGTGCCTGGAGTGTAGCCATCTACGAGCAGTACTTC. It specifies CAWSVAIYEQYF.

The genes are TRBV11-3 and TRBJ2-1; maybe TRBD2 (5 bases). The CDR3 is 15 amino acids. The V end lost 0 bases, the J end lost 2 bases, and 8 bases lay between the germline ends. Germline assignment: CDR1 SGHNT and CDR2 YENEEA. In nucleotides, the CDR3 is TGTGCCAGCAGCTTAGAAGGTAGCGCCTACAATGAGCAGTTCTTC. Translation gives CASSLEGSAYNEQFF.

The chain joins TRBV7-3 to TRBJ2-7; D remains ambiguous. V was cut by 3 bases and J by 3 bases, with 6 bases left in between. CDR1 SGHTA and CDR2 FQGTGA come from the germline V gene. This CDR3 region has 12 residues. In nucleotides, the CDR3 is TGTGCCAGCAGCTTTAACAGCTACGAGCAGTACTTC. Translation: CASSFNSYEQYF.

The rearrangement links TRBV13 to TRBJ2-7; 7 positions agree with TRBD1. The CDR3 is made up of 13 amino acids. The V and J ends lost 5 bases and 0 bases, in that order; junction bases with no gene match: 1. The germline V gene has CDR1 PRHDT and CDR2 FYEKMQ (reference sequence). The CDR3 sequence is CASSRDSSYEQYF. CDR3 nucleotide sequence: TGTGCCAGCAGCCGGGACAGCTCCTACGAGCAGTACTTC.

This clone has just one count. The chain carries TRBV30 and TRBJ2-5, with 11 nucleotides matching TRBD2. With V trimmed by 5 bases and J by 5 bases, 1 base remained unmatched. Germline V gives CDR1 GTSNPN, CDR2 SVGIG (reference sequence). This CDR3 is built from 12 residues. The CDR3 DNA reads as TGTGCCTGGGGGACTAGCGGCGAGACCCAGTACTTC. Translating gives CAWGTSGETQYF.

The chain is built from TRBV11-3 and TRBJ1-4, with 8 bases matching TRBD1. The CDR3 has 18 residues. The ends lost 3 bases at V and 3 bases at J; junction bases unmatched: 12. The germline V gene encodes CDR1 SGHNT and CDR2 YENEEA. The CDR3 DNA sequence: TGTGCCAGCAGCTTGGGGCAGGGGGCTTACCATTCTAATGAAAAACTGTTTTTT. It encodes CASSLGQGAYHSNEKLFF.

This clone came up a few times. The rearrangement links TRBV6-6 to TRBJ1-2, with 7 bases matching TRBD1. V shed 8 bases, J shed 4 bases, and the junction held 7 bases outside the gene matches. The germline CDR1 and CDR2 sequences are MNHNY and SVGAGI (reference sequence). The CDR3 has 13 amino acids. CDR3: CASLPSGGYGYTF. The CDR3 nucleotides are TGTGCCAGCCTCCCTTCAGGGGGCTATGGCTACACCTTC.

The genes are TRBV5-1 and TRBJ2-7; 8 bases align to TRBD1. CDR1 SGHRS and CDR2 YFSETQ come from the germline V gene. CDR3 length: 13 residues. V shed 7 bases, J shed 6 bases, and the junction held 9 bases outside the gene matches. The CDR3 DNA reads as TGCGCCAGCCGACTCGCCGGGACAGGCGAGCAGTACTTC. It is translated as CASRLAGTGEQYF.

CDR3 nucleotide sequence: TGTGCCAGCCGTACTCGGAACACTGAAGCTTTCTTT. Translation gives CASRTRNTEAFF. The V and J genes are TRBV11-3 and TRBJ1-1; D uncertain. Trimming took off 8 bases at V and 1 base at J, with 8 bases between the two ends. Germline lookup yields CDR1 SGHNT and CDR2 YENEEA. This CDR3 has 12 residues.

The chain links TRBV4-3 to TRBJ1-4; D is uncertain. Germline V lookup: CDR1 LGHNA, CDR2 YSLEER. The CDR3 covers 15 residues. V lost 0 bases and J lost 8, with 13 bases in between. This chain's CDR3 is CASSQDGRGMEKLFF. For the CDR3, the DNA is TGCGCCAGCAGCCAAGATGGGCGGGGTATGGAAAAACTGTTTTTT.

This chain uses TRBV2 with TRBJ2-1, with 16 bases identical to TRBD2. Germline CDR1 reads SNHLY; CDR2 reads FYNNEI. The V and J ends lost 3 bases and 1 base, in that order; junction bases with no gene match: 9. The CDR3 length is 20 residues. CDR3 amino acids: CASSDPGTSGGARSYNEQFF. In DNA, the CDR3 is TGTGCCAGCAGTGACCCCGGGACTAGCGGGGGGGCCAGGTCCTACAATGAGCAGTTCTTC.

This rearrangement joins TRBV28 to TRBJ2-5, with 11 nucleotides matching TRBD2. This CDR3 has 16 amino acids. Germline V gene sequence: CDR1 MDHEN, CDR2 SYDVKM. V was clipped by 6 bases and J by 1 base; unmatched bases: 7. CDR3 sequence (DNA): TGTGCCAGCAGCATCATAGCGGGGGGGATCCAAGAGACCCAGTACTTC. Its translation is CASSIIAGGIQETQYF.

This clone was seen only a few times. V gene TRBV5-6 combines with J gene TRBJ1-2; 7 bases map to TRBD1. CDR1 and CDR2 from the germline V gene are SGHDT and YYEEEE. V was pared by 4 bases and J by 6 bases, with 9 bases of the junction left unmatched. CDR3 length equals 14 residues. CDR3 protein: CASSPDRPENGYTF. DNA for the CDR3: TGTGCCAGCAGCCCGGACAGGCCCGAAAATGGCTACACCTTC. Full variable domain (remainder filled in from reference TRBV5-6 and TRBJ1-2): DAGVTQSPTHLIKTRGQQVTLRCSPKSGHDTVSWYQQALGQGPQFIFQYYEEEERQRGNFPDRFSGHQFPNYSSELNVNALLLGDSALYLCASSPDRPENGYTFGSGTRLTVV.

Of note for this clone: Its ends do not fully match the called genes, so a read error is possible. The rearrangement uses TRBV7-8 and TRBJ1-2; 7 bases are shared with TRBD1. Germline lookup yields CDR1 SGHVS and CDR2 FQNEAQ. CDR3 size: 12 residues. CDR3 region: CASSLGQKGCTF. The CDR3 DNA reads TGTGCCAGCAGCCTGGGACAGAAGGGCTGCACCTTC.

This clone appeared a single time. This CDR3 reads CASRRRRSTDTQYF. The CDR3 DNA reads as TGTGCCAGCAGGAGACGGAGAAGTACAGATACGCAGTATTTT. The chain employs TRBV13 and TRBJ2-3; D ambiguous. Germline-derived CDR1 and CDR2 are PRHDT and FYEKMQ (reference sequence). V was cut by 6 bases and J by 3 bases, with 13 bases left in between. This CDR3 comprises 14 residues.